This T cell receptor beta chain stems from a study of T-cell reconstitution after alpha-beta-depleted transplantation in children. Germline assignment: CDR1 SNHLY and CDR2 FYNNEI. The CDR3 is made up of 13 amino acids. Unmatched junction bases numbered 9, after V lost 7 bases and J lost 8 bases. The authors prepared the TCRbeta library with unique molecular identifiers. One entry per CDR3 protein results from TCRdb running MiXCR on the PCR reads. This table holds about 260,000 distinct CDR3 sequences, 8.2% found once. This clonotype was counted ten times or more. The target antigen is unknown. Points from the study as a whole: At the one-year point after transplant, T-cell counts and TCRbeta diversity were found to come mostly from T cells that had been newly produced. Several hundred graft clones that had expanded were reportedly the source of alpha-beta T cells about two months after transplant. Day-60 TCRbeta diversity that was high in some patients was derived from surviving recipient T cells and thymic progenitors.

The source material was PBMCs, mostly from graft donor cells, sampled 180 days after TCRalphabeta/CD19-depleted stem cell transplant. The genes are TRBV2 and TRBJ1-2; 8 bases line up with TRBD1. The TCR was taken from a male patient younger than 18 who had a stem cell transplant for acute lymphoblastic leukemia, so the T cells may come from the graft donor. The CDR3 reads CASTIDRGDGYTF. The CDR3 DNA reads as TGTGCCAGCACTATAGACAGGGGCGACGGCTACACCTTC.